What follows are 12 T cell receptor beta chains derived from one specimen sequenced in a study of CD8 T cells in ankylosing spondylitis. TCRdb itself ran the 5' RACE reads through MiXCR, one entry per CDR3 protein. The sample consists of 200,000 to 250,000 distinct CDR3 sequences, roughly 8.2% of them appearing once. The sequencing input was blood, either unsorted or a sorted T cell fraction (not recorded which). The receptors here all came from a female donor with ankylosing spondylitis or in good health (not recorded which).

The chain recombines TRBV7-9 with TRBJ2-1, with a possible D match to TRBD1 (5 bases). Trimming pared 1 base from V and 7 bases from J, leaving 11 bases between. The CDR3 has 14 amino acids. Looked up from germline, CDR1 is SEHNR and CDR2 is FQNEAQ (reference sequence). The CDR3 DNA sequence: TGTGCCAGCAGCTTAGAAAGGGGTTCTAATGAGCAGTTCTTC. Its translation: CASSLERGSNEQFF.

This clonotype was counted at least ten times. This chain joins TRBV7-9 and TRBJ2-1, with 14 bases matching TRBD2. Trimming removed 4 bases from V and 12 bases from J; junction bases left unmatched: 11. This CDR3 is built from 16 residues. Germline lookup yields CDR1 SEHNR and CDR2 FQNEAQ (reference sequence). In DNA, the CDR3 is TGTGCCAGCAGCTCGATCGGACTAGCGGGAGGAGATGGGCAGTTCTTC. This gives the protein CASSSIGLAGGDGQFF.

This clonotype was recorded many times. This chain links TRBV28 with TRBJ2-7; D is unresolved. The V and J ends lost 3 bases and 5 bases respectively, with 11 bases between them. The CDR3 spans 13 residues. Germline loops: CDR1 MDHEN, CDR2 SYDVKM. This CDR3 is CASSLDALDEQYF. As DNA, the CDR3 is TGTGCCAGCAGTTTGGATGCTTTAGACGAGCAGTACTTC.

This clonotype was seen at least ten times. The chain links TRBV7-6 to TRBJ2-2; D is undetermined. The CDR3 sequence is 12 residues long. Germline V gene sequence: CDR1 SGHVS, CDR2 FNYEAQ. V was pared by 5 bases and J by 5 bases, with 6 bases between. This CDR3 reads CASSKETGELFF. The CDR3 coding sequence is TGTGCCAGCAGCAAGGAAACCGGGGAGCTGTTTTTT.

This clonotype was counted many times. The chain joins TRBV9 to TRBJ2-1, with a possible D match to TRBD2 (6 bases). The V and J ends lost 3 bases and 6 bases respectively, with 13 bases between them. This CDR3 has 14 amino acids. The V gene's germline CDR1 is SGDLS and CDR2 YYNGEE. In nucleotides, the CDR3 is TGTGCCAGCAGCGCCCAACGGGGGATCAATGAGCAGTTCTTC. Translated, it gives CASSAQRGINEQFF.

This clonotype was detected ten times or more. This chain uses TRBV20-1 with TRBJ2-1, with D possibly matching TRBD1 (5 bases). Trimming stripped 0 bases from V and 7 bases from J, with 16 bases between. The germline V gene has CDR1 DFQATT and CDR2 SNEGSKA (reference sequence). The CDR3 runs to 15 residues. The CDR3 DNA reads TGCAGTGCTAGAGATGGGGCTAGTTGGAATAATGAGCAGTTCTTC. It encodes CSARDGASWNNEQFF.

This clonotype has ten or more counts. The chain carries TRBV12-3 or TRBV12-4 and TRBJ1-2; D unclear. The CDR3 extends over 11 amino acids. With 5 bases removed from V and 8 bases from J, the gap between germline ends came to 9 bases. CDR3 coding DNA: TGTGCCAGCAGTCAGACCCACGGCTACACCTTC. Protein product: CASSQTHGYTF.

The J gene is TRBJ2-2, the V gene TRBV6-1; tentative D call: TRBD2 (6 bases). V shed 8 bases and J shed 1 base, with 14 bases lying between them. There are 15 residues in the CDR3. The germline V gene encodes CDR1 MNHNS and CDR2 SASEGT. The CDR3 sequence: CASAWGSGNTGELFF. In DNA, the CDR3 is TGTGCCAGCGCCTGGGGTAGCGGGAACACCGGGGAGCTGTTTTTT.

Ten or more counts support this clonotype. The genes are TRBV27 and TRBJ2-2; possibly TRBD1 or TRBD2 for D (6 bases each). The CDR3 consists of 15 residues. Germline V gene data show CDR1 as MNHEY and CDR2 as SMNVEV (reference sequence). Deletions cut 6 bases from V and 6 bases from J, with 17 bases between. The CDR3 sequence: CASSQGWGDAGELFF. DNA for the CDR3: TGTGCCAGCAGCCAGGGGTGGGGGGACGCCGGGGAGCTGTTTTTT.

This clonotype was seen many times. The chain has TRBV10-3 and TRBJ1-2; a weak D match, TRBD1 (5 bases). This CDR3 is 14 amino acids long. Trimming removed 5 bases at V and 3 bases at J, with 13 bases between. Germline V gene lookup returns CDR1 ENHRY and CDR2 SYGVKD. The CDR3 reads CAISKGETDYGYTF. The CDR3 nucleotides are TGTGCCATCAGTAAGGGAGAGACAGACTATGGCTACACCTTC.

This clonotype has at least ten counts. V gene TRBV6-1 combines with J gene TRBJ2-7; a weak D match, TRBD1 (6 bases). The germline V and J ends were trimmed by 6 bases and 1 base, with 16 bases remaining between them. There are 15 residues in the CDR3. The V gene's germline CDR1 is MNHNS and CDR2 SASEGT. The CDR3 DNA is TGTGCCAGCAGCTCCCCCAGGGGAAGGTCCTACGAGCAGTACTTC. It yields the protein CASSSPRGRSYEQYF.

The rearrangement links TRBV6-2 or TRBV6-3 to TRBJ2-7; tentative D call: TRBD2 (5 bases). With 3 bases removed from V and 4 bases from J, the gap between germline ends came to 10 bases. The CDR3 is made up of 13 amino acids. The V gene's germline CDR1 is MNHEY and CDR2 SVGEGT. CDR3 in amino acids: CASSYLARYEQYF. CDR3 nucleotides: TGTGCCAGCAGTTATCTAGCTAGATACGAGCAGTACTTC.